These 20 T cell receptor beta chains share one sample of origin, sequenced in a study of immune evolution from preneoplasia to lung adenocarcinoma. Profiling relied on immunoSEQ multiplex PCR, and the TCRdb table lists in-frame clones only, not all of them. There are fewer than 50,000 clones in the sample; over 75% occur only once, and approximately 4.8% lies in the top ten. The sequenced sample consisted of FFPE invasive lung adenocarcinoma tissue. The receptors here all came from a person in their sixties with lung adenocarcinoma.

V is TRBV19 and J is TRBJ2-4; TRBD1 matches 7 bases. The germline V gene encodes CDR1 LNHDA and CDR2 SQIVND (reference sequence). With V trimmed by 3 bases and J by 1 base, 6 bases remained unmatched. The CDR3 has 16 residues. The CDR3 nucleotides are TGTGCCAGTAGTATTGACTCCAGGGGGGCCAAAAACATTCAGTACTTC. Protein: CASSIDSRGAKNIQYF.

The chain carries TRBV2 and TRBJ1-1; no firm D call. V lost 3 bases to trimming and J lost 2 bases, with 7 bases between them. CDR3 length: 13 residues. Germline CDR1 and CDR2: SNHLY and FYNNEI. The CDR3 sequence: CASSEQANTEAFF. CDR3 sequence (DNA): TGTGCCAGCAGTGAGCAGGCCAACACTGAAGCTTTCTTT.

The chain recombines TRBV5-8 with TRBJ1-1; the D gene is possibly TRBD1 (6 bases). Between the trimmed V and J ends, which lost 4 bases and 10 bases, there was a span of 20 bases. Germline V gene lookup returns CDR1 SGHTS and CDR2 YDEGEE. The CDR3 sequence is 14 residues long. This CDR3 reads CASSDGGGPRRAFF. The CDR3 bases are TGTGCCAGCAGCGATGGCGGGGGGCCGCGGCGAGCTTTCTTT.

The chain employs TRBV20-1 and TRBJ2-5; no clear D gene. The CDR3 sequence is 11 residues long. The germline V gene has CDR1 DFQATT and CDR2 SNEGSKA (reference sequence). Trimming removed 4 bases at V and 10 bases at J, with 13 bases between. The CDR3 protein is CSAKAEWDQYF. CDR3 DNA sequence: TGCAGTGCTAAGGCAGAGTGGGACCAGTACTTC.

V gene TRBV9 combines with J gene TRBJ1-2; a possible D gene is TRBD1 (5 bases). Germline V gene lookup returns CDR1 SGDLS and CDR2 YYNGEE. The length of the CDR3 is 14 residues. Trimming took 3 bases from V and 0 from J, leaving 9 bases between them. CDR3 DNA sequence: TGTGCCAGCAGCGGGACAAGAGCTAACTATGGCTACACCTTC. It yields the protein CASSGTRANYGYTF.

V is TRBV2 and J is TRBJ2-3; D tentatively fits TRBD1 or TRBD2 (5 bases each). The CDR3 length is 13 residues. Germline values: CDR1 SNHLY, CDR2 FYNNEI. The CDR3 sequence is CACVGRITDTQYF. The CDR3 bases are TGTGCTTGCGTGGGACGGATCACAGATACGCAGTATTTT.

This chain joins TRBV7-8 and TRBJ2-6; D remains unclear. This CDR3 region has 15 residues. The germline CDR1 and CDR2 sequences are SGHVS and FQNEAQ. V was clipped by 3 bases and J by 0 bases, with 6 bases between them. The CDR3 sequence is CASSLGSSGANVLTF. CDR3 nucleotides: TGTGCCAGCAGCTTGGGTAGCTCTGGGGCCAACGTCCTGACTTTC.

The V and J genes are TRBV18 and TRBJ1-1; D gene unclear. CDR1 KGHSH and CDR2 LQKENI come from the germline V gene. The CDR3 runs 12 residues. V gave up 3 bases and J gave up 2 bases, with 4 bases separating them. CDR3 in DNA: TGTGCCAGCTCACCTTATAACACTGAAGCTTTCTTT. This codes for CASSPYNTEAFF. Full variable domain (outside the CDR3, taken from reference TRBV18 and TRBJ1-1): NAGVMQNPRHLVRRRGQEARLRCSPMKGHSHVYWYRQLPEEGLKFMVYLQKENIIDESGMPKERFSAEFPKEGPSILRIQQVVRGDSAAYFCASSPYNTEAFFGQGTRLTVV.

This sequence joins TRBV6-6 and TRBJ1-5; 9 bases line up with TRBD1. V shed 4 bases and J 7 bases; nucleotides not matched to a gene: 8. The CDR3 contains 15 residues. CDR1 is MNHNY and CDR2 is SVGAGI in the germline V gene (reference sequence). The CDR3 bases are TGTGCCAGCAGTTCTACACAGGGGGCAGAGCAGCCCCAGCATTTT. Its protein product is CASSSTQGAEQPQHF.

In regard to this clone: The same CDR3 arises from other DNA sequences in this sample as well. This chain uses TRBV18 with TRBJ2-7; perhaps TRBD2 as D (5 bases). The germline gives CDR1 KGHSH, CDR2 LQKENI. The CDR3 covers 12 residues. Trimming pared 2 bases from V and 5 bases from J, leaving 7 bases between. The CDR3 reads CASSPEGDEQYF. As DNA, the CDR3 is TGTGCCAGCTCACCAGAGGGCGACGAGCAGTACTTC.

As concerns this clone: One end of the junction is discordant with germline, which a read error may explain. Here the CDR3 reads CVSSPDRDTQYF. The CDR3 DNA reads TGTGTCAGCAGCCCCGACAGGGATACGCAGTATTTT. V usage is TRBV7-2 and J usage is TRBJ2-3, with TRBD1 as a possible D gene (6 bases). Germline-derived CDR1 and CDR2 are SGHTA and FQGNSA. The CDR3 is made up of 12 amino acids.

This chain joins TRBV4-1 and TRBJ2-1, with 8 bases that match TRBD2. V was pared by 0 bases and J by 13 bases, with 5 bases of the junction left unmatched. This CDR3 is built from 13 residues. Germline CDR1 MGHRA, CDR2 YSYEKL. The CDR3 region has the DNA TGCGCCAGCAGCCAAGATCGACTAGCGAGACAGTTCTTC. This sequence encodes CASSQDRLARQFF.

This chain links TRBV4-1 with TRBJ2-2; 12 nucleotides match TRBD2. The germline gives CDR1 MGHRA, CDR2 YSYEKL. V trimming: 3 bases; J trimming: 5 bases; junction bases outside the gene matches: 10. The CDR3 consists of 18 residues. CDR3 region: CASSHRLAGGPRTGELFF. CDR3 coding DNA: TGCGCCAGCAGCCATCGGCTAGCGGGAGGGCCTCGGACCGGGGAGCTGTTTTTT.

The J gene is TRBJ2-7, the V gene TRBV11-2; D is unclear. Germline V lookup: CDR1 SGHAT, CDR2 FQNNGV. V gave up 5 bases and J gave up 5 bases, with 13 bases separating them. This CDR3 is built from 13 residues. CDR3 sequence: CASSRNSPDEQYF. CDR3 DNA: TGTGCCAGCAGCCGCAACTCCCCGGACGAGCAGTACTTC.

The rearrangement uses TRBV19 and TRBJ2-3; tentatively, D is TRBD1 or TRBD2 (5 bases each). Per the germline V gene, CDR1 is LNHDA and CDR2 is SQIVND (reference sequence). The CDR3 extends over 14 amino acids. Trimming removed 8 bases at V and 0 bases at J, with 12 bases between. The CDR3 DNA follows: TGTGCCAGTTCTAGGGGCGGGAGCACAGATACGCAGTATTTT. Protein sequence: CASSRGGSTDTQYF.

J is TRBJ1-2 and V is TRBV28; 7 bases align to TRBD1. The CDR3 has 13 residues. V lost 6 bases to trimming and J lost 4 bases; unmatched junction nucleotides: 5. The germline V gene encodes CDR1 MDHEN and CDR2 SYDVKM. The CDR3 reads CASRHDRVYGYTF. CDR3 coding DNA: TGTGCCAGCAGGCACGACAGGGTCTATGGCTACACCTTC.

This sequence joins TRBV7-9 and TRBJ2-7, with a weak D call TRBD1 (6 bases). Germline CDR1 reads SEHNR; CDR2 reads FQNEAQ (reference sequence). The CDR3 spans 12 residues. V lost 6 bases and J 1 base, leaving 7 bases between the germline ends. The CDR3 DNA follows: TGTGCCAGCAGACAGGGTTCCTACGAGCAGTACTTC. As protein: CASRQGSYEQYF. Supplemented by reference TRBV7-9 and TRBJ2-7, the full variable domain reads DTGVSQNPRHKITKRGQNVTFRCDPISEHNRLYWYRQTLGQGPEFLTYFQNEAQLEKSRLLSDRFSAERPKGSFSTLEIQRTEQGDSAMYLCASRQGSYEQYFGPGTRLTVT.

This clone was detected only once. The chain recombines TRBV11-2 with TRBJ2-7; 9 nucleotides match TRBD1. The CDR3 is made up of 15 amino acids. The germline CDR1 and CDR2 sequences are SGHAT and FQNNGV. V shed 5 bases and J 4 bases; nucleotides not matched to a gene: 9. The CDR3 sequence is CASSIGQGIAYEQYF. CDR3 bases: TGTGCCAGCAGCATAGGACAGGGGATCGCGTACGAGCAGTACTTC.

The J gene is TRBJ2-7, the V gene TRBV5-1, with 8 bases aligning to TRBD1. V lost 3 bases, J lost 3 bases, and 8 bases stayed unmatched. Germline-derived CDR1 and CDR2 are SGHRS and YFSETQ. The CDR3 totals 15 residues. The CDR3 sequence is CASSSGQGKVYEQYF. DNA for the CDR3: TGCGCCAGCAGCTCCGGACAGGGAAAAGTCTACGAGCAGTACTTC.

Here the CDR3 DNA reads TGTGCCAGCAGGAGAATGACAGATACGCAGTATTTT. This encodes CASRRMTDTQYF. The V and J genes are TRBV11-3 and TRBJ2-3, with unresolved D. Between the trimmed V and J ends, which lost 6 bases and 3 bases, there was a span of 7 bases. The CDR3 spans 12 residues. The germline V gene encodes CDR1 SGHNT and CDR2 YENEEA.